The 7 T cell receptor beta chains given below trace back to one sample, sequenced in a study of human T cells and chemical hapten exposure. MiXCR, applied by TCRdb to the RACE reads, yields one record per CDR3 protein. The sample includes about 82,000 distinct CDR3 sequences, approximately 7% of them seen just once. The time point is: patch test 2, 6 weeks after DPC sensitization. Treatment of the sample: therapeutic diphenylcyclopropenone sensitization with weekly scalp DPC. Material: whole blood, obtained in connection with sensitization to the hapten diphenylcyclopropenone (DPC). These receptors were taken from a woman aged 25 to 39 with alopecia areata. Some clones in this sample may be carry-over from other donors' samples.

This clonotype showed up many times. The chain combines TRBV5-6 with TRBJ2-3; D assignment may be TRBD1 or TRBD2 (5 bases each). Trimming removed 4 bases at V and 1 base at J, with 13 bases between. Germline CDR1 is SGHDT and CDR2 is YYEEEE. The CDR3 length is 15 residues. This CDR3 is CASSPGTRRTDTQYF. CDR3 sequence (DNA): TGTGCCAGCAGCCCCGGGACCAGGCGCACAGATACGCAGTATTTT. The variable domain in full, with the rest retrieved from reference TRBV5-6 and TRBJ2-3, is DAGVTQSPTHLIKTRGQQVTLRCSPKSGHDTVSWYQQALGQGPQFIFQYYEEEERQRGNFPDRFSGHQFPNYSSELNVNALLLGDSALYLCASSPGTRRTDTQYFGPGTRLTVL.

This clonotype was found a few times. The genes are TRBV18 and TRBJ2-7; D is undetermined. This CDR3 comprises 15 residues. The ends were cut back, 0 bases at V and 4 bases at J, with 13 bases in the middle. In germline, CDR1 is KGHSH, CDR2 LQKENI. The CDR3 loop is CASSPPSKDGYEQYF. DNA of the CDR3: TGTGCCAGCTCACCACCTAGCAAGGATGGGTACGAGCAGTACTTC.

This clonotype turned up a few times. The V and J genes are TRBV7-9 and TRBJ1-2, with D tentatively TRBD1 (6 bases). This CDR3 is 15 amino acids long. Between the trimmed V and J ends, which lost 6 bases and 6 bases, there was a span of 20 bases. Per the germline V gene, CDR1 is SEHNR and CDR2 is FQNEAQ (reference sequence). The chain's CDR3 is CASSPGGGGVHGYTF. The CDR3 coding sequence is TGTGCCAGCAGTCCCGGGGGCGGAGGGGTCCATGGCTACACCTTC.

This clonotype has at least ten counts. The chain joins TRBV7-3 to TRBJ1-1; maybe TRBD1 (6 bases). Trimming shortened V by 3 bases and J by 4 bases, and 12 bases separated the two germline ends. This CDR3 comprises 14 residues. Germline assignment: CDR1 SGHTA and CDR2 FQGTGA. The CDR3 bases are TGTGCCAGCAGCTTTACAGGGCAGGGCACTGAAGCTTTCTTT. Amino acid sequence: CASSFTGQGTEAFF.

In this sample, this clonotype turned up a few times. The chain has TRBV27 and TRBJ1-2, with 9 bases that match TRBD1. CDR1 is MNHEY, CDR2 SMNVEV, per germline (reference sequence). The CDR3 is made up of 14 amino acids. J gave up 4 bases and V 6 bases, and 6 bases lay outside the gene matches. The CDR3 coding sequence is TGTGCCAGCAGCATGGACAGGGGAGGCTATGGCTACACCTTC. It is translated as CASSMDRGGYGYTF.

This clonotype was picked up many times. The V and J genes are TRBV7-2 and TRBJ1-2; no clear D gene. The CDR3 length is 15 residues. Germline CDR1 SGHTA, CDR2 FQGNSA. V dropped 0 bases and J dropped 5 bases, with 13 bases sitting between them. The CDR3 bases are TGTGCCAGCAGCTTAGCCCAAGTTGCTAGGTATGGCTACACCTTC. It specifies CASSLAQVARYGYTF.

This clonotype was recorded a few times. The chain employs TRBV29-1 and TRBJ1-5; D gene uncertain. The CDR3 has 13 residues. Looked up from germline, CDR1 is SQVTM and CDR2 is ANQGSEA. Trimming pared 6 bases from V and 7 bases from J, leaving 16 bases between. CDR3: CSVIWNSGQPQHF. The CDR3 nucleotides are TGCAGCGTGATTTGGAACTCGGGGCAGCCCCAGCATTTT.